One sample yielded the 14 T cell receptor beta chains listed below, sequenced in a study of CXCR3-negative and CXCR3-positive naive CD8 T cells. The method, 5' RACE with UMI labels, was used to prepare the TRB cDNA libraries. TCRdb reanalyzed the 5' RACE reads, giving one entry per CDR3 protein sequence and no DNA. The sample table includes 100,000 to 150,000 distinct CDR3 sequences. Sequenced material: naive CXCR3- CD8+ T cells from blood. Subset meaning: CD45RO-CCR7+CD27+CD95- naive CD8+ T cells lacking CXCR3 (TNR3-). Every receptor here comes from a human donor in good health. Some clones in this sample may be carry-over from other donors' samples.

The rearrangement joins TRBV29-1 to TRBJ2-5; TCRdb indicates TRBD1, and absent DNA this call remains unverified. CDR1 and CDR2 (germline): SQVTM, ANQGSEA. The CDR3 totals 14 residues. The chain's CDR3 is CSVTPLGGKETQYF. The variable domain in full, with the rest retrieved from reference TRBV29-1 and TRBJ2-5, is SAVISQKPSRDICQRGTSLTIQCQVDSQVTMMFWYRQQPGQSLTLIATANQGSEATYESGFVIDKFPISRPNLTFSTLTVSNMSPEDSSIYLCSVTPLGGKETQYFGPGTRLLVL.

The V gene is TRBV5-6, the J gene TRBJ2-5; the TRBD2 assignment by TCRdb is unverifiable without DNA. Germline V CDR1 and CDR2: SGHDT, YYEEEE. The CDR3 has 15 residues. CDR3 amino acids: CASSLELTSLETQYF.

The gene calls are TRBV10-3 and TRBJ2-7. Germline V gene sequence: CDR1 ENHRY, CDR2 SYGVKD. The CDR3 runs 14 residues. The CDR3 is CAISDQGRTYEQYF.

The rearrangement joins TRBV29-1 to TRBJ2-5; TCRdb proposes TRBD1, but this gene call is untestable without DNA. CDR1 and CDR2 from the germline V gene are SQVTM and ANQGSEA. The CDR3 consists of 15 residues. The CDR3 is CSVGPRGARGETQYF.

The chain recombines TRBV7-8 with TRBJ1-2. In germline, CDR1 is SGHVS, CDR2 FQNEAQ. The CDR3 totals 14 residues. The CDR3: CASSLAAGDYGYTF.

The CDR3 spells CASSWGAEETQYF. J is TRBJ2-5 and V is TRBV5-1. This CDR3 has 13 residues. Germline CDR1 is SGHRS and CDR2 is YFSETQ.

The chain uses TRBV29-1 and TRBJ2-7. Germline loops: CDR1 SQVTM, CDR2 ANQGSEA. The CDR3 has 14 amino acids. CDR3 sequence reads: CSVGTSGRPYEQYF.

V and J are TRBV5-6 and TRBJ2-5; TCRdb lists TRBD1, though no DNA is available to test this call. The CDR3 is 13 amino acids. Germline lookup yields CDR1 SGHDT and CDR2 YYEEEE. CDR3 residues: CASSLIAPETQYF.

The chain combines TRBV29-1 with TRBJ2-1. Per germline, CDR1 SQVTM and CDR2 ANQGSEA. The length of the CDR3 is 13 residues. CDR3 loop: CSVEEGNHNEQFF.

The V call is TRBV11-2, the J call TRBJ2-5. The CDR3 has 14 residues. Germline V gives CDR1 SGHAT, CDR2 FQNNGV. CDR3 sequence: CASSLVLPQETQYF.

The CDR3 loop is CSVRGTTGELFF. J is TRBJ2-2 and V is TRBV29-1. CDR3 length: 12 amino acids. Germline V CDR1 and CDR2: SQVTM, ANQGSEA.

CDR3 sequence reads: CASSYQRGALTDTQYF. The rearrangement joins TRBV6-5 to TRBJ2-3; TCRdb indicates TRBD2, and absent DNA this call remains unverified. CDR3 length: 16 residues. From germline, CDR1 is MNHEY and CDR2 SVGAGI.

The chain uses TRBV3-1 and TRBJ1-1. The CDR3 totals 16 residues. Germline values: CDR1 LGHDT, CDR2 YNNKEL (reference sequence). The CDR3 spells CASSQDRIPMNTEAFF. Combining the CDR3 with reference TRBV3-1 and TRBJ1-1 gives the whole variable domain DTAVSQTPKYLVTQMGNDKSIKCEQNLGHDTMYWYKQDSKKFLKIMFSYNNKELIINETVPNRFSPKSPDKAHLNLHINSLELGDSAVYFCASSQDRIPMNTEAFFGQGTRLTVV.

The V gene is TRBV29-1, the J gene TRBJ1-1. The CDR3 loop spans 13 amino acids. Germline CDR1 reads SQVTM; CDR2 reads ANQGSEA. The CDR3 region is CSVDSGTRTEAFF. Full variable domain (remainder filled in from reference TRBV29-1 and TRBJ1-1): SAVISQKPSRDICQRGTSLTIQCQVDSQVTMMFWYRQQPGQSLTLIATANQGSEATYESGFVIDKFPISRPNLTFSTLTVSNMSPEDSSIYLCSVDSGTRTEAFFGQGTRLTVV.